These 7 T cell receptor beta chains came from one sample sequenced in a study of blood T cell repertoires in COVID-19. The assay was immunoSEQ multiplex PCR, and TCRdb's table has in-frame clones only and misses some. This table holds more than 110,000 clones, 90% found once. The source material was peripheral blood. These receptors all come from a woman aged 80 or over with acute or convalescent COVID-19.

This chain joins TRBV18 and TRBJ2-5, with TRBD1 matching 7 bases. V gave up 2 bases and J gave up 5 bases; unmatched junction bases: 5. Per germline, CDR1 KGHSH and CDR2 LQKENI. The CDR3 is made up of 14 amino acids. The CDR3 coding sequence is TGTGCCAGCTCACCAAAAGACAGGGCCGAGACCCAGTACTTC. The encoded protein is CASSPKDRAETQYF.

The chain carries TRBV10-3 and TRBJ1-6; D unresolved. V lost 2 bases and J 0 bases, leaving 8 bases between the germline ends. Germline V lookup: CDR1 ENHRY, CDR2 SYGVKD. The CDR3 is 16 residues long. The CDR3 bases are TGTGCCATCAGTGAGAAGAGAAGCTCCTATAATTCACCCCTCCACTTT. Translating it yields CAISEKRSSYNSPLHF.

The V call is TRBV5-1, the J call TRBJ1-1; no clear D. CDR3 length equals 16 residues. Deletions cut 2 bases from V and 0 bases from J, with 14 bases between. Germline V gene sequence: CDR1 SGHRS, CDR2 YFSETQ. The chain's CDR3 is CASSFASRGMNTEAFF. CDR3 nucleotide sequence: TGCGCCAGCAGCTTCGCATCGAGAGGCATGAACACTGAAGCTTTCTTT.

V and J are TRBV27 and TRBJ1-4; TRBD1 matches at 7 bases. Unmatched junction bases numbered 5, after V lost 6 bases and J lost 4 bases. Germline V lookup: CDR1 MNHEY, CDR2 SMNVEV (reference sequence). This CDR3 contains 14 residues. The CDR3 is CASSRQGFNEKLFF. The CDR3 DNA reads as TGTGCCAGCAGCCGACAGGGCTTTAATGAAAAACTGTTTTTT. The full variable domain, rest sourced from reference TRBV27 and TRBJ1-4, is EAQVTQNPRYLITVTGKKLTVTCSQNMNHEYMSWYRQDPGLGLRQIYYSMNVEVTDKGDVPEGYKVSRKEKRNFPLILESPSPNQTSLYFCASSRQGFNEKLFFGSGTQLSVL.

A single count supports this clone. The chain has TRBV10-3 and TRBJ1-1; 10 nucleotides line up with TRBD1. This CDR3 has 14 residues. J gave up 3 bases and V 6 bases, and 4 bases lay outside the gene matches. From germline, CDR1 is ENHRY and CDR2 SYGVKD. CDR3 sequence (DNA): TGTGCCATCAGATCGGGGACAGGGGACACTGAAGCTTTCTTT. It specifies CAIRSGTGDTEAFF.

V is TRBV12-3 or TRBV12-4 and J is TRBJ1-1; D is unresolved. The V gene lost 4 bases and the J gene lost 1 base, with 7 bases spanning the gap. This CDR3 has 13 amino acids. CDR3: CASSWGENTEAFF. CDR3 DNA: TGTGCCAGCAGTTGGGGAGAGAACACTGAAGCTTTCTTT.

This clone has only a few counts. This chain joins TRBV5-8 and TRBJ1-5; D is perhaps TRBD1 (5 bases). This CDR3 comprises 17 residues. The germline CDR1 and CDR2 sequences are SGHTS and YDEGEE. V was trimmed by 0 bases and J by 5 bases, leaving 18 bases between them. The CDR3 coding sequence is TGTGCCAGCAGCTTGGCCGGGCATGGGGCCGTCGATCAGCCCCAGCATTTT. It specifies CASSLAGHGAVDQPQHF.